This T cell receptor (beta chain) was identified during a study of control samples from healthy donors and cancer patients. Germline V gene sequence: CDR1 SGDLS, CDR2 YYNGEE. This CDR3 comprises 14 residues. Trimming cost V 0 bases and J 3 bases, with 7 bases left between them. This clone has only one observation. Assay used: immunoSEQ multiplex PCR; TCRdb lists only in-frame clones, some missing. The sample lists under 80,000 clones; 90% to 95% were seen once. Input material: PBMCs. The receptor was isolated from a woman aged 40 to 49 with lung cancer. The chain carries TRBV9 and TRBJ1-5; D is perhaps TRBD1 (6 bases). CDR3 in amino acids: CASSVGTDNQPQHF. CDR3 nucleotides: TGTGCCAGCAGCGTAGGGACAGACAATCAGCCCCAGCATTTT.